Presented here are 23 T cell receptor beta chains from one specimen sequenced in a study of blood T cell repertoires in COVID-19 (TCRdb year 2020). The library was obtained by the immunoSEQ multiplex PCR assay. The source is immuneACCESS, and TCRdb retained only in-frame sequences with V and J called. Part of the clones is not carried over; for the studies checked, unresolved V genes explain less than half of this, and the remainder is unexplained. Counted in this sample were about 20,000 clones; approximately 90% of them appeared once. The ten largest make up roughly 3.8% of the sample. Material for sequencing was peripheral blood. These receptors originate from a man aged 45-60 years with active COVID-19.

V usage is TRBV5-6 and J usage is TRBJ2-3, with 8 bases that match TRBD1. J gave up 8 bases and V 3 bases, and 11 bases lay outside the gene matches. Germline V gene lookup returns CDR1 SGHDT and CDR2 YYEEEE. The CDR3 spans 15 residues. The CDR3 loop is CASSSPAGGWGTQYF. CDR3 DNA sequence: TGTGCCAGCAGCTCCCCCGCAGGGGGCTGGGGTACGCAGTATTTT.

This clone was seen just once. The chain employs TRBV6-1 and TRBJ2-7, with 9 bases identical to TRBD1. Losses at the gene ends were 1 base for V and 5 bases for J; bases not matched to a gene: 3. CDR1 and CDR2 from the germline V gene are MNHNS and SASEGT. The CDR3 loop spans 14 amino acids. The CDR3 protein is CASSEDRGLHEQYF. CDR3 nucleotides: TGTGCCAGCAGTGAAGACAGGGGGCTGCACGAGCAGTACTTC.

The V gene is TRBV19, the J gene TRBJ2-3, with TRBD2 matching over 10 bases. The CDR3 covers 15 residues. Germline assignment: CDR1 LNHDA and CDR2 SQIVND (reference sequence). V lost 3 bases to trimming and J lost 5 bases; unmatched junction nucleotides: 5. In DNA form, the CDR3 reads TGTGCCAGTAGTATGGAGGGACTAGCGAAAGATACGCAGTATTTT. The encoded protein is CASSMEGLAKDTQYF.

The CDR3 DNA sequence: TGTGCCACCAGCAGAGGAAGACAGATAGGAGGGTATGGCTACACCTTC. It specifies CATSRGRQIGGYGYTF. The chain links TRBV15 to TRBJ1-2; a possible D gene is TRBD1 (5 bases). The CDR3 spans 16 residues. Germline CDR1 and CDR2: LNHNV and YYDKDF (reference sequence). The V end lost 1 base, the J end lost 5 bases, and 17 bases lay between the germline ends.

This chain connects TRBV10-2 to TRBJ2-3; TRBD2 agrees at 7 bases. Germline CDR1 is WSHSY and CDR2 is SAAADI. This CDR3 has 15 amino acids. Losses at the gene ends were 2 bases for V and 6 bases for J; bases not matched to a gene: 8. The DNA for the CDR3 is TGCGCCAGCAGTGAGGCTGGGGGGGGGTGGGATACGCAGTATTTT. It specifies CASSEAGGGWDTQYF.

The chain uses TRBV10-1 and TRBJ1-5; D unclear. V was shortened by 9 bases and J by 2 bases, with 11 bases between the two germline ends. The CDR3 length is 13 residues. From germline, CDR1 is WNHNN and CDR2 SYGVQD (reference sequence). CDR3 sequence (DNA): TGCGCCAGGAGGAATGGAGGCAATCAGCCCCAGCATTTT. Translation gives CARRNGGNQPQHF.

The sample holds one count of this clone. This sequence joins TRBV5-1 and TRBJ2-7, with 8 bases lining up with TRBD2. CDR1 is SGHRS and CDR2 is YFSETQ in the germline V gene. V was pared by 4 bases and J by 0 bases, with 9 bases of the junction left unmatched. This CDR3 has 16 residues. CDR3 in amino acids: CASSHTMGLDSYEQYF. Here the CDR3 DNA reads TGCGCCAGCAGCCATACTATGGGACTAGACTCCTACGAGCAGTACTTC.

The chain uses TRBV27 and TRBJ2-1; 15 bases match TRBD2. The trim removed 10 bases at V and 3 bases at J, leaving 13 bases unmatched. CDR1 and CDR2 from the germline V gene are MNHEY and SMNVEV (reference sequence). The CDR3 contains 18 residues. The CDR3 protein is CATASTWTSGGVYNEQFF. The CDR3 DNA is TGTGCCACCGCGAGTACTTGGACTAGCGGGGGGGTCTACAATGAGCAGTTCTTC.

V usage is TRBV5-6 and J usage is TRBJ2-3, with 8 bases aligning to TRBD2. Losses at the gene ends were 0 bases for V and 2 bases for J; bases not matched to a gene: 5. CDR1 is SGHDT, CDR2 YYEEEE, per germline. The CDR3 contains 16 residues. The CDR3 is CASSLGAGGHTDTQYF. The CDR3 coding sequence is TGTGCCAGCAGCTTGGGGGCGGGGGGCCACACAGATACGCAGTATTTT.

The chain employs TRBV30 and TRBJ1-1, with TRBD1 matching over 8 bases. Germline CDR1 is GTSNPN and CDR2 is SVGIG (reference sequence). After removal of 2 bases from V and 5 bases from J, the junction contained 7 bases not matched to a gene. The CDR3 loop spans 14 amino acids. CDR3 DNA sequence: TGTGCCTGGAGTTCCAGGGGGCACTCTACTGAAGCTTTCTTT. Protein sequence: CAWSSRGHSTEAFF.

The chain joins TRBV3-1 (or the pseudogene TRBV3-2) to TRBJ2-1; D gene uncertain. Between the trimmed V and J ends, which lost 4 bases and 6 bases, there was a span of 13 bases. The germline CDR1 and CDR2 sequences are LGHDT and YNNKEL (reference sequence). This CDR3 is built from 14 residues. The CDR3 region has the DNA TGTGCCAGCAGCCGGTTACCGGGTCCCAATGAGCAGTTCTTC. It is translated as CASSRLPGPNEQFF.

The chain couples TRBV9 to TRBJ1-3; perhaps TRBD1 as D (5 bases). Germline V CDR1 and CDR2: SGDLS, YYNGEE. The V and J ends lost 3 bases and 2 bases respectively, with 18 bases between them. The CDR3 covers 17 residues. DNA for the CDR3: TGTGCCAGCAGCGCAACGACAGTCAGTCTAGCTGGAAACACCATATATTTT. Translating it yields CASSATTVSLAGNTIYF. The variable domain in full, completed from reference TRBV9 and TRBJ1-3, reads DSGVTQTPKHLITATGQRVTLRCSPRSGDLSVYWYQQSLDQGLQFLIQYYNGEERAKGNILERFSAQQFPDLHSELNLSSLELGDSALYFCASSATTVSLAGNTIYFGEGSWLTVV.

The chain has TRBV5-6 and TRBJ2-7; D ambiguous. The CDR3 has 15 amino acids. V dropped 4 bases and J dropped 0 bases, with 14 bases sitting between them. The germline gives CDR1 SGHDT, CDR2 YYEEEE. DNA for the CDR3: TGTGCCAGCAGCCTTATTGTGGCAAACTCCTACGAGCAGTACTTC. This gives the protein CASSLIVANSYEQYF.

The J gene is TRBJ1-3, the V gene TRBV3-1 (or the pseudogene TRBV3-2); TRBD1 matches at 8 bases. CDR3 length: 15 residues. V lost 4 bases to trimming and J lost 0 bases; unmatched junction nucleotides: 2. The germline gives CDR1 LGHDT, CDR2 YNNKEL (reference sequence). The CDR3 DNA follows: TGTGCCAGCAGCCGGGACAGGCGCTCTGGAAACACCATATATTTT. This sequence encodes CASSRDRRSGNTIYF.

As DNA, the CDR3 is TGTGCCGGACAGGGGTACGAGTACGAGCAGTACTTC. Translation: CAGQGYEYEQYF. The chain carries TRBV6-5 and TRBJ2-7; 9 bases line up with TRBD1. Germline CDR1 MNHEY, CDR2 SVGAGI. This CDR3 has 12 amino acids. The J segment lost 4 bases and the V segment lost 11 bases, leaving 6 bases of the junction unmatched.

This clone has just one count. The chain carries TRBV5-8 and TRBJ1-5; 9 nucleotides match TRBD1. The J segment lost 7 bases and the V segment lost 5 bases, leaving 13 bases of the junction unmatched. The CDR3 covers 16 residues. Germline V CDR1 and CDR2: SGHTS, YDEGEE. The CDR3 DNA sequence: TGTGCCAGCAGTTTACCGGGACAGGGCTGGGGACAGCCCCAGCATTTT. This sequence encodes CASSLPGQGWGQPQHF.

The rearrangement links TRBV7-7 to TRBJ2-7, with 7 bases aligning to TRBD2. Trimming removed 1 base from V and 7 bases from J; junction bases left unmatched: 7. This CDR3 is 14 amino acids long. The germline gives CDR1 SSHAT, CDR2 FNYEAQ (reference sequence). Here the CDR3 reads CASSLVQGGEEQYF. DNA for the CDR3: TGTGCCAGCAGCTTAGTCCAGGGAGGGGAAGAGCAGTACTTC.

CDR3 amino acids: CSVVGRGKETQYF. CDR3 nucleotides: TGCAGCGTGGTTGGGAGGGGAAAAGAGACCCAGTACTTC. The rearrangement uses TRBV29-1 and TRBJ2-5, with 7 bases lining up with TRBD2. This CDR3 has 13 residues. Trimming cost V 6 bases and J 3 bases; bases outside gene matches: 7. Germline V CDR1 and CDR2: SQVTM, ANQGSEA.

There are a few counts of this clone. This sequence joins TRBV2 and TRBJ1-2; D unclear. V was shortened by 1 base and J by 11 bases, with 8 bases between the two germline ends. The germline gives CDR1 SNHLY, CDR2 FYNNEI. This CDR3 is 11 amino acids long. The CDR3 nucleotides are TGTGCCAGCAGTGAAGGGCAGGTTTACACCTTC. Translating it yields CASSEGQVYTF.

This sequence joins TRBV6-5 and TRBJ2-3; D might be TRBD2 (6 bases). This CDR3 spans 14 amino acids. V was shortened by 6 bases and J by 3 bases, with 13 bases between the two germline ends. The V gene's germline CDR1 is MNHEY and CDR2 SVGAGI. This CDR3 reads CASRAGLRTDTQYF. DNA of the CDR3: TGTGCCAGCAGGGCGGGGCTACGGACAGATACGCAGTATTTT.

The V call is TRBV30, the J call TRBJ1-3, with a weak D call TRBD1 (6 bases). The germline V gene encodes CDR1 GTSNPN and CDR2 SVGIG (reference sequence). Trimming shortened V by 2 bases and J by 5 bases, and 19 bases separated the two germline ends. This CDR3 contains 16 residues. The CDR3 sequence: CAWSRAWGQNRNTIYF. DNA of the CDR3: TGTGCCTGGAGTCGGGCGTGGGGGCAGAATCGAAACACCATATATTTT.

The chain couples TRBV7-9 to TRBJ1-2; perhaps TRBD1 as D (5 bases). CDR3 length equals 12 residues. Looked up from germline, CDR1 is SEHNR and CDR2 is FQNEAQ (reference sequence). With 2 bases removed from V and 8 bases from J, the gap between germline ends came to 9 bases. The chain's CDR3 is CASSLPGNGYTF. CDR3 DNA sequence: TGTGCCAGCAGCTTACCAGGGAACGGCTACACCTTC.

The CDR3: CATSDKSRGGALGETQYF. The CDR3 DNA reads as TGTGCCACCAGTGATAAGTCGCGCGGGGGGGCATTAGGAGAGACCCAGTACTTC. The V call is TRBV24-1, the J call TRBJ2-5; TRBD2 agrees at 9 bases. The germline CDR1 and CDR2 sequences are KGHDR and SFDVKD. The CDR3 is 18 amino acids. With 3 bases clipped from V and 4 bases from J, the junction kept 14 bases outside the gene matches.